One and the same sample provided the 32 T cell receptor beta chains below, sequenced in a study of identifying expanded T cells in peripheral blood. Generated by immunoSEQ multiplex PCR, the TCRdb table keeps only in-frame clones and is missing some. This sample has about 58,000 clones, with roughly four fifths found just once. Sequencing was performed on blood. The origin of the receptors is a person between 18 and 75 years old in good health.

With regard to this clone: One junction end disagrees with the germline gene, perhaps due to a read error. The chain employs TRBV11-2 and TRBJ2-7; D is possibly TRBD2 (6 bases). CDR3 length: 14 residues. From germline, CDR1 is SGHAT and CDR2 FQNNGV. The CDR3 DNA follows: TGTGCCAGCAGCTCTTGGACTATATCCTCCGAGCAGTACTTC. Its translation is CASSSWTISSEQYF.

J is TRBJ2-7 and V is TRBV5-4, with D possibly being TRBD2 (8 bases). Trimming took off 0 bases at V and 9 bases at J, with 22 bases between the two ends. The germline gives CDR1 SGHNT, CDR2 YYREEE (reference sequence). The CDR3 has 16 residues. CDR3 residues: CASSLGQGGRPVGQYF. CDR3 DNA sequence: TGTGCCAGCAGCTTGGGACAGGGCGGGAGGCCAGTAGGGCAGTACTTC.

CDR3 region: CASSKQGYDGYTF. In nucleotides, the CDR3 is TGTGCCAGCAGTAAACAGGGTTACGATGGCTACACCTTC. The chain links TRBV6-1 to TRBJ1-2; D may be TRBD1 (6 bases). The ends were cut back, 5 bases at V and 6 bases at J, with 13 bases in the middle. Germline V gene data show CDR1 as MNHNS and CDR2 as SASEGT. The CDR3 contains 13 residues.

The rearrangement links TRBV14 to TRBJ2-3; D possibly corresponds to TRBD1 (6 bases). The germline gives CDR1 SGHDN, CDR2 FVKESK. Trimming stripped 5 bases from V and 4 bases from J, with 13 bases between. This CDR3 has 14 residues. CDR3 DNA sequence: TGTGCCAGCAGCTCCTACCAGGGGCCAGATACGCAGTATTTT. Amino acid sequence: CASSSYQGPDTQYF.

V gene TRBV29-1 combines with J gene TRBJ2-5, with 7 bases identical to TRBD1. Germline trimming cut 3 bases from V and 5 bases from J; bases unmatched to any gene: 6. The germline V gene encodes CDR1 SQVTM and CDR2 ANQGSEA. This CDR3 spans 13 amino acids. Written as DNA, the CDR3 is TGCAGCGTTGAGTGGCAGGGGGTCGAGACCCAGTACTTC. It codes for CSVEWQGVETQYF. Supplemented by reference TRBV29-1 and TRBJ2-5, the full variable domain reads SAVISQKPSRDICQRGTSLTIQCQVDSQVTMMFWYRQQPGQSLTLIATANQGSEATYESGFVIDKFPISRPNLTFSTLTVSNMSPEDSSIYLCSVEWQGVETQYFGPGTRLLVL.

The rearrangement links TRBV5-1 to TRBJ1-2, with 9 positions matching TRBD1. This CDR3 has 13 residues. V trimming: 2 bases; J trimming: 6 bases; junction bases outside the gene matches: 2. In germline, CDR1 is SGHRS, CDR2 YFSETQ. The CDR3 loop is CASSFRDRDGYTF. The CDR3 nucleotides read TGCGCCAGCAGCTTCCGGGACAGGGATGGCTACACCTTC.

This chain uses TRBV29-1 with TRBJ1-1, with D unresolved. The CDR3 loop spans 13 amino acids. Trimming removed 0 bases from V and 1 base from J, with 6 bases in between. CDR1 is SQVTM, CDR2 ANQGSEA, per germline. The CDR3 bases are TGCAGCGTTGAAGACGCAGAGAACACTGAAGCTTTCTTT. It specifies CSVEDAENTEAFF. The full variable domain, rest sourced from reference TRBV29-1 and TRBJ1-1, is SAVISQKPSRDICQRGTSLTIQCQVDSQVTMMFWYRQQPGQSLTLIATANQGSEATYESGFVIDKFPISRPNLTFSTLTVSNMSPEDSSIYLCSVEDAENTEAFFGQGTRLTVV.

This rearrangement joins TRBV30 to TRBJ2-1; 7 positions agree with TRBD2. The ends lost 7 bases at V and 0 bases at J; junction bases unmatched: 9. This CDR3 is built from 15 residues. In germline, CDR1 is GTSNPN, CDR2 SVGIG (reference sequence). The DNA for the CDR3 is TGTGCCTTGGAGCGGGGCTCGAGCTCCTACAATGAGCAGTTCTTC. Amino acids: CALERGSSSYNEQFF.

This chain connects TRBV7-8 to TRBJ1-3; D is ambiguous. Trimming stripped 4 bases from V and 3 bases from J, with 13 bases between. CDR1 and CDR2 from the germline V gene are SGHVS and FQNEAQ. This CDR3 contains 15 residues. CDR3 region: CASSSNTGVGNTIYF. The CDR3 coding sequence is TGTGCCAGCAGCTCAAACACCGGAGTTGGAAACACCATATATTTT. Full variable domain (remainder filled in from reference TRBV7-8 and TRBJ1-3): GAGVSQSPRYKVAKRGQDVALRCDPISGHVSLFWYQQALGQGPEFLTYFQNEAQLDKSGLPSDRFFAERPEGSVSTLKIQRTQQEDSAVYLCASSSNTGVGNTIYFGEGSWLTVV.

This chain uses TRBV5-4 with TRBJ2-5; possible D gene TRBD1, 7 bases. CDR3 length equals 15 residues. Trimming removed 5 bases from V and 2 bases from J, with 16 bases in between. Germline-derived CDR1 and CDR2 are SGHNT and YYREEE (reference sequence). Written as DNA, the CDR3 is TGTGCCAGCAGGCGGGACAGATCAATTCAAGAGACCCAGTACTTC. It specifies CASRRDRSIQETQYF.

The chain is built from TRBV2 and TRBJ1-1; 9 nucleotides align to TRBD1. Germline CDR1 is SNHLY and CDR2 is FYNNEI. The CDR3 has 14 residues. V was pared by 4 bases and J by 5 bases, with 5 bases of the junction left unmatched. Here the CDR3 reads CASSAGQGWTEAFF. The CDR3 DNA is TGTGCCAGCAGTGCTGGACAGGGGTGGACTGAAGCTTTCTTT.

The chain uses TRBV11-2 and TRBJ2-7, with D possibly being TRBD1 or TRBD2 (6 bases each). Between the trimmed V and J ends, which lost 3 bases and 4 bases, there was a span of 13 bases. This CDR3 has 14 residues. Germline V lookup: CDR1 SGHAT, CDR2 FQNNGV. The CDR3 region is CASSFRKGGYEQYF. DNA of the CDR3: TGTGCCAGCAGCTTCAGAAAGGGGGGATACGAGCAGTACTTC.

This clone has only a few counts. This sequence joins TRBV30 and TRBJ1-4; no definite D call. This CDR3 comprises 11 residues. The V end lost 4 bases, the J end lost 4 bases, and 4 bases lay between the germline ends. Per the germline V gene, CDR1 is GTSNPN and CDR2 is SVGIG (reference sequence). The CDR3 loop is CAWTLNEKLFF. The CDR3 DNA follows: TGTGCCTGGACCCTTAATGAAAAACTGTTTTTT.

The chain links TRBV19 to TRBJ1-5, with 9 bases identical to TRBD1. This CDR3 is built from 15 residues. The V and J ends lost 1 base and 6 bases, in that order; junction bases with no gene match: 4. Germline-derived CDR1 and CDR2 are LNHDA and SQIVND (reference sequence). This CDR3 reads CASSIVGQGTQPQHF. The CDR3 DNA is TGTGCCAGTAGTATAGTTGGACAGGGGACTCAGCCCCAGCATTTT.

The chain links TRBV11-3 to TRBJ1-2; D remains unclear. V lost 4 bases, J lost 4 bases, and 16 bases lay in between. Looked up from germline, CDR1 is SGHNT and CDR2 is YENEEA. The length of the CDR3 is 15 residues. This CDR3 is CASSSPTGVSYGYTF. CDR3 DNA sequence: TGTGCCAGCAGCTCCCCTACTGGGGTGAGCTATGGCTACACCTTC.

The chain has TRBV10-3 and TRBJ2-7; D is uncertain. The CDR3 contains 13 residues. The V gene's germline CDR1 is ENHRY and CDR2 SYGVKD. Trimming removed 10 bases from V and 4 bases from J, with 17 bases in between. CDR3 loop: CATRSPSRYEQYF. DNA of the CDR3: TGTGCCACTCGTTCTCCCTCTCGGTACGAGCAGTACTTC.

This clone has only one observation. The rearrangement links TRBV19 to TRBJ1-5; D not certain. V was shortened by 6 bases and J by 5 bases, with 14 bases between the two germline ends. Looked up from germline, CDR1 is LNHDA and CDR2 is SQIVND (reference sequence). The CDR3 runs to 14 residues. The CDR3 sequence: CASSPQKSYQPQHF. For the CDR3, the DNA is TGTGCCAGTAGCCCGCAGAAATCATATCAGCCCCAGCATTTT. The full variable domain, rest sourced from reference TRBV19 and TRBJ1-5, is DGGITQSPKYLFRKEGQNVTLSCEQNLNHDAMYWYRQDPGQGLRLIYYSQIVNDFQKGDIAEGYSVSREKKESFPLTVTSAQKNPTAFYLCASSPQKSYQPQHFGDGTRLSIL.

The chain combines TRBV2 with TRBJ1-1; 8 nucleotides line up with TRBD1. J lost 6 bases, V lost 9 bases, and 12 bases had no gene match. This CDR3 contains 14 residues. Germline CDR1 and CDR2: SNHLY and FYNNEI. The CDR3 DNA is TGTGCCAGTCTTGACAGGGGCCGAACCGCTGAAGCTTTCTTT. It translates to CASLDRGRTAEAFF.

The chain combines TRBV7-9 with TRBJ2-7, with D perhaps TRBD2 (5 bases). CDR1 SEHNR and CDR2 FQNEAQ come from the germline V gene (reference sequence). This CDR3 has 14 amino acids. With 5 bases removed from V and 4 bases from J, the gap between germline ends came to 15 bases. In DNA form, the CDR3 reads TGTGCCAGCAGCATAGGGAGTCTAACGTACGAGCAGTACTTC. Amino acids: CASSIGSLTYEQYF.

The chain combines TRBV2 with TRBJ1-1, with TRBD1 as a possible D gene (6 bases). CDR1 is SNHLY and CDR2 is FYNNEI in the germline V gene. Trimming took 6 bases from V and 3 from J, leaving 11 bases between them. This CDR3 is built from 13 residues. The CDR3 region has the DNA TGTGCCAGCAGCGGTTACAGGGACACTGAAGCTTTCTTT. It yields the protein CASSGYRDTEAFF.

The chain combines TRBV29-1 with TRBJ1-1; D ambiguous. Trimming left V 8 bases short and J 1 base short, with 11 bases between. Germline V CDR1 and CDR2: SQVTM, ANQGSEA. This CDR3 is built from 12 residues. For the CDR3, the DNA is TGCAGCTCCGAGCGACAGAACACTGAAGCTTTCTTT. Its translation is CSSERQNTEAFF.

This chain uses TRBV2 with TRBJ2-3; tentatively, D is TRBD2 (6 bases). V lost 11 bases to trimming and J lost 0 bases, with 15 bases between them. Germline V lookup: CDR1 SNHLY, CDR2 FYNNEI. This CDR3 has 14 amino acids. The CDR3 loop reads CAVQASASTDTQYF. CDR3 in DNA: TGTGCCGTGCAAGCTAGCGCTAGCACAGATACGCAGTATTTT.

This clone was counted only a few times. This sample includes further DNA sequences coding for the same CDR3. This chain connects TRBV7-2 to TRBJ2-1, with D unresolved. V shed 1 base and J shed 5 bases, with 6 bases lying between them. This CDR3 spans 13 amino acids. CDR1 and CDR2 (germline): SGHTA, FQGNSA. The CDR3 region has the DNA TGTGCCAGCAGCTTAGGCCCCAACAATGAGCAGTTCTTC. Translation: CASSLGPNNEQFF.

The J gene is TRBJ1-1, the V gene TRBV11-2; D call uncertain. Trimming pared 1 base from V and 1 base from J, leaving 7 bases between. This CDR3 is 14 amino acids long. Per the germline V gene, CDR1 is SGHAT and CDR2 is FQNNGV. Here the CDR3 reads CASSLGYRNTEAFF. The CDR3 DNA reads as TGTGCCAGCAGCTTAGGATACAGGAACACTGAAGCTTTCTTT.

The CDR3 is CATTGTGSEKLFF. As DNA, the CDR3 is TGTGCCACTACCGGGACAGGGTCCGAAAAACTGTTTTTT. This chain uses TRBV30 with TRBJ1-4; TRBD1 aligns across 9 bases. The CDR3 extends over 13 amino acids. The germline V gene has CDR1 GTSNPN and CDR2 SVGIG (reference sequence). V shed 8 bases and J 8 bases; nucleotides not matched to a gene: 9. The variable domain in full, with the rest retrieved from reference TRBV30 and TRBJ1-4, is SQTIHQWPATLVQPVGSPLSLECTVEGTSNPNLYWYRQAAGRGLQLLFYSVGIGQISSEVPQNLSASRPQDRQFILSSKKLLLSDSGFYLCATTGTGSEKLFFGSGTQLSVL.

This clone was seen once. This chain connects TRBV4-1 to TRBJ1-4; TRBD1 matches at 9 bases. The CDR3 totals 15 residues. Germline V gene sequence: CDR1 MGHRA, CDR2 YSYEKL. After removal of 0 bases from V and 8 bases from J, the junction contained 4 bases not matched to a gene. The CDR3 DNA is TGCGCCAGCAGCCAAGATGGGACAGGGCCGGAAAAACTGTTTTTT. It is translated as CASSQDGTGPEKLFF.

This clone was seen once. The chain couples TRBV5-6 to TRBJ1-2; D ambiguous. Germline-derived CDR1 and CDR2 are SGHDT and YYEEEE. The CDR3 consists of 13 residues. V was cut by 4 bases and J by 8 bases, with 15 bases left in between. The CDR3 DNA reads as TGTGCCAGCAGCCCAGTGGGGAGGCGAGGCTACACCTTC. It specifies CASSPVGRRGYTF.

This sequence joins TRBV6-5 and TRBJ2-6; possibly TRBD1 for D (6 bases). V lost 5 bases to trimming and J lost 0 bases, with 8 bases between them. From germline, CDR1 is MNHEY and CDR2 SVGAGI. This CDR3 spans 15 amino acids. The CDR3 sequence is CASSLQGSGANVLTF. CDR3 sequence (DNA): TGTGCCAGCAGTCTACAGGGCTCTGGGGCCAACGTCCTGACTTTC.

The J gene is TRBJ2-4, the V gene TRBV9; the D is unclear. CDR1 and CDR2 from the germline V gene are SGDLS and YYNGEE. This CDR3 comprises 18 residues. V was pared by 3 bases and J by 0 bases, with 19 bases between. The CDR3 DNA reads TGTGCCAGCAGCGGTCGACCCAGAGGACCTCTAGCCAAAAACATTCAGTACTTC. Translated: CASSGRPRGPLAKNIQYF. The whole variable domain, filled in from reference TRBV9 and TRBJ2-4, reads DSGVTQTPKHLITATGQRVTLRCSPRSGDLSVYWYQQSLDQGLQFLIQYYNGEERAKGNILERFSAQQFPDLHSELNLSSLELGDSALYFCASSGRPRGPLAKNIQYFGAGTRLSVL.

The chain uses TRBV5-6 and TRBJ1-1, with TRBD1 matching over 7 bases. J gave up 6 bases and V 5 bases, and 10 bases lay outside the gene matches. Germline V CDR1 and CDR2: SGHDT, YYEEEE. The CDR3 covers 14 residues. The CDR3 here is CASSWSGTVSEAFF. In nucleotides, the CDR3 is TGTGCCAGCAGTTGGTCTGGGACAGTATCTGAAGCTTTCTTT.

The chain links TRBV5-1 to TRBJ2-1, with 10 bases that match TRBD1. Germline V lookup: CDR1 SGHRS, CDR2 YFSETQ. V lost 0 bases, J lost 15 bases, and 12 bases stayed unmatched. CDR3 size: 15 residues. The CDR3 DNA follows: TGCGCCAGCAGCTTGGAAGGGACAGGGGCCCATCGTCCGTTCTTC. As protein: CASSLEGTGAHRPFF.

The gene calls are TRBV6-1 and TRBJ2-7, with TRBD1 matching 8 bases. The CDR3 runs to 14 residues. Germline V gene sequence: CDR1 MNHNS, CDR2 SASEGT. Trimming at V came to 6 bases and at J to 1 base, leaving 5 bases not matched to a gene. The CDR3 nucleotides read TGTGCCAGCAGGGTCCGACAGGGGTCCTACGAGCAGTACGTC. Translated, it gives CASRVRQGSYEQYV.